Below, 8 T cell receptor beta chains from the same sample are listed, as sequenced in a study of blood T cells in healthy people across ages. The use of a sample-barcoded 5' primer and a J-beta primer mix characterized a second PCR of 7 to 11 cycles. TCRdb re-derived calls from the 5' RACE reads in MiXCR, one entry per CDR3 protein. Among approximately 680,000 distinct CDR3 sequences listed, roughly 32% were seen once. The specimen was blood. The receptors shown here come from a woman aged 80 or over in good health.

The V and J genes are TRBV2 and TRBJ1-5, with 10 bases fitting TRBD1. The V gene end was trimmed by 4 bases and the J gene end by 6 bases; junction bases not matched to a gene: 21. The V gene's germline CDR1 is SNHLY and CDR2 FYNNEI. The CDR3 has 20 amino acids. The CDR3 loop reads CASSVGFGTGVLRPGQPQHF. The DNA for the CDR3 is TGTGCCAGCAGTGTAGGTTTCGGGACAGGGGTCCTTAGGCCAGGTCAGCCCCAGCATTTT.

This clonotype has a count of ten or more. The chain has TRBV4-1 and TRBJ2-1; 7 bases are shared with TRBD1. Trimming removed 5 bases from V and 2 bases from J; junction bases left unmatched: 6. Germline CDR1 and CDR2: MGHRA and YSYEKL. CDR3 size: 15 residues. The CDR3 coding sequence is TGCGCCAGCAGCAATACAGGGGCTGCCTACAATGAGCAGTTCTTC. This sequence encodes CASSNTGAAYNEQFF.

Points on this clonotype: A junction boundary mismatches the germline segment, possibly from a read error. The chain has TRBV7-2 and TRBJ2-2; 9 bases are a match to TRBD1. The CDR3 is 16 residues long. Germline-derived CDR1 and CDR2 are SGHTA and FQGNSA. CDR3: CASSSGQGRDTGERFF. CDR3 nucleotides: TGTGCCAGCAGCTCAGGACAGGGGAGGGACACCGGGGAGCGGTTTTTT.

In this sample, this clonotype turned up many times. This chain links TRBV6-1 with TRBJ1-2; TRBD1 might be the D (5 bases). Germline loops: CDR1 MNHNS, CDR2 SASEGT. CDR3 length equals 13 residues. Trimming removed 6 bases at V and 4 bases at J, with 12 bases between. CDR3 nucleotides: TGTGCCAGCAGGCTCGGGACGGGCTATGGCTACACCTTC. Residues: CASRLGTGYGYTF.

The chain links TRBV7-2 to TRBJ2-1, with 12 bases aligning to TRBD2. The ends lost 9 bases at V and 3 bases at J; junction bases unmatched: 12. Per germline, CDR1 SGHTA and CDR2 FQGNSA. This CDR3 region has 17 residues. CDR3 DNA sequence: TGTGCCAGTAGCCCGACACTAGCGGGAGGACTCTACAATGAGCAGTTCTTC. Residues: CASSPTLAGGLYNEQFF.

V gene TRBV3-1 combines with J gene TRBJ1-4, with unresolved D. Trimming removed 1 base at V and 8 bases at J, with 17 bases between. This CDR3 is built from 16 residues. Germline V CDR1 and CDR2: LGHDT, YNNKEL (reference sequence). The CDR3 DNA follows: TGTGCCAGCAGCCAAGTCGAACGGCCCTTAATCGAAAAACTGTTTTTT. The encoded protein is CASSQVERPLIEKLFF.

This clonotype was seen more than once but under ten times. V and J are TRBV7-2 and TRBJ2-5; D tentatively reads TRBD1 or TRBD2 (6 bases each). The V end was cut by 5 bases, the J end by 11 bases, with 24 bases between. CDR1 SGHTA and CDR2 FQGNSA come from the germline V gene. The CDR3 is 15 residues long. CDR3 nucleotides: TGTGCCAGCAGCCATATAGGGGGAGGTAGCAATGAGCAGTACTTC. This sequence encodes CASSHIGGGSNEQYF.

The sample holds many counts of this clonotype. This chain links TRBV20-1 with TRBJ2-4; 7 bases are a match to TRBD2. Trimming at V came to 0 bases and at J to 2 bases, leaving 7 bases not matched to a gene. There are 16 residues in the CDR3. The germline V gene encodes CDR1 DFQATT and CDR2 SNEGSKA (reference sequence). CDR3 coding DNA: TGCAGTGCTAGAGACCCAGGAGCGGGGACCAAAAACATTCAGTACTTC. Protein sequence: CSARDPGAGTKNIQYF.